These 3 T cell receptor beta chains originate from one sample sequenced in a study of cytomegalovirus exposure and HLA in healthy donors. TCRdb's copy holds only in-frame clones and misses some; the assay was immunoSEQ multiplex PCR. Of 110,000 or so clones in the sample, around 85% were seen once. The sequencing sample was made of PBMCs. The receptor source for this set is a man aged 18 to 35 in good health and CMV-seropositive.

V and J are TRBV6-1 and TRBJ2-3; TRBD2 matches 10 bases. Trimming cost V 7 bases and J 10 bases; bases outside gene matches: 14. CDR1 is MNHNS and CDR2 is SASEGT in the germline V gene. CDR3 size: 15 residues. The CDR3 nucleotides are TGTGCCAGCACCCCGGAGAGCGGGGGGGCCTCAGCGCAGTATTTT. Its translation: CASTPESGGASAQYF.

This clone was seen just once. The chain has TRBV27 and TRBJ2-1; 10 bases match TRBD1. The CDR3 is made up of 14 amino acids. The V segment lost 5 bases and the J segment 5 bases; nucleotides outside the gene matches: 3. Germline loops: CDR1 MNHEY, CDR2 SMNVEV (reference sequence). The CDR3 sequence is CASSPGQGNNEQFF. CDR3 DNA sequence: TGTGCCAGCAGTCCGGGACAGGGGAACAATGAGCAGTTCTTC.

The chain has TRBV11-3 and TRBJ1-1; D unresolved. Germline-derived CDR1 and CDR2 are SGHNT and YENEEA. This CDR3 comprises 13 residues. Between the trimmed V and J ends, which lost 4 bases and 1 base, there was a span of 7 bases. This CDR3 reads CASSSLRNTEAFF. The CDR3 region has the DNA TGTGCCAGCAGCTCCCTCAGGAACACTGAAGCTTTCTTT.